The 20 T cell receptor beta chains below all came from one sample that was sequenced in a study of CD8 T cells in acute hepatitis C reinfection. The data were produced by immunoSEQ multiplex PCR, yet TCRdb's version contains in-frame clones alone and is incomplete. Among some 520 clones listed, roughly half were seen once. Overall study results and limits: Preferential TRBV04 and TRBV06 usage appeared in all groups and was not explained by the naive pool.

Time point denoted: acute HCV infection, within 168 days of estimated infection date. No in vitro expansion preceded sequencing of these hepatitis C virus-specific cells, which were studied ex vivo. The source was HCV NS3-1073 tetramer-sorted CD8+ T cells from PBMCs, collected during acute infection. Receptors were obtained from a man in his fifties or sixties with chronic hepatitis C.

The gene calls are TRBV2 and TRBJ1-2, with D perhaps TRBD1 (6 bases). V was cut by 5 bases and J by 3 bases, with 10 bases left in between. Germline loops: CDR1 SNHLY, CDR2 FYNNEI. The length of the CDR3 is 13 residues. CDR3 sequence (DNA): TGTGCCAGCAGTTCGGACAGCCACTATGGCTACACCTTC. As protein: CASSSDSHYGYTF.

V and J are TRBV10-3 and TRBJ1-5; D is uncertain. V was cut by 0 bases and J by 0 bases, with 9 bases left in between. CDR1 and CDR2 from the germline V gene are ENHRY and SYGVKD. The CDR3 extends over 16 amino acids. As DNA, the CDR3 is TGTGCCATCAGTGAGTCCCCAGAATATAGCAATCAGCCCCAGCATTTT. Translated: CAISESPEYSNQPQHF.

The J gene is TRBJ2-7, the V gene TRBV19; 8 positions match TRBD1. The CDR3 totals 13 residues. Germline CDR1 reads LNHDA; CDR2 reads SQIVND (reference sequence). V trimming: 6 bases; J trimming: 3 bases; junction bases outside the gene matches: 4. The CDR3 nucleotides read TGTGCCAGTAGATCGGGACAGGACTACGAGCAGTACTTC. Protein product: CASRSGQDYEQYF.

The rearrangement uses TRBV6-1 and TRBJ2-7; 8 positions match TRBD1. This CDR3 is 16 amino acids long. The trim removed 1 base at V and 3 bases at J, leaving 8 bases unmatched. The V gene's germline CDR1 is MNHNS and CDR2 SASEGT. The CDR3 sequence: CASSEEGQGADYEQYF. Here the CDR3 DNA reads TGTGCCAGCAGTGAAGAGGGGCAGGGGGCCGACTACGAGCAGTACTTC.

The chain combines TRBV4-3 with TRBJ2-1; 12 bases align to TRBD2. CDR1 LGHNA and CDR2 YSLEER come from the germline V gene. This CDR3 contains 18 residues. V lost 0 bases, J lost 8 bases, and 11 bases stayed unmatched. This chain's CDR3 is CASSQEPSLAGGGDEQFF. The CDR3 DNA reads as TGCGCCAGCAGCCAAGAACCCTCCCTAGCGGGAGGGGGGGATGAGCAGTTCTTC.

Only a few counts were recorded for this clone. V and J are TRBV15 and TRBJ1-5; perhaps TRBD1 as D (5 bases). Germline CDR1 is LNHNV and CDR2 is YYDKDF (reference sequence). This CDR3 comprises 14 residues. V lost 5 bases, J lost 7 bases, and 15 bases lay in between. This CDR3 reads CATSPTGSGQPQHF. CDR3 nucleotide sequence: TGTGCCACCAGCCCAACAGGCTCAGGGCAGCCCCAGCATTTT.

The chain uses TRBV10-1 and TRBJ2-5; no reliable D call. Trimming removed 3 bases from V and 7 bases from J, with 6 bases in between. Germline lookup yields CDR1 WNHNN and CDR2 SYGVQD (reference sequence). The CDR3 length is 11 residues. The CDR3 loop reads CASSDSGTQYF. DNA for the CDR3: TGCGCCAGCAGTGACAGTGGGACCCAGTACTTC.

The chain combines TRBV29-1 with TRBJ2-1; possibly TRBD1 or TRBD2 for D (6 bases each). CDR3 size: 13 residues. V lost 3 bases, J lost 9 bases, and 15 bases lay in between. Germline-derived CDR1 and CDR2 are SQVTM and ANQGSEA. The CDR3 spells CSVDNTGGPEQFF. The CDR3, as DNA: TGCAGCGTTGACAATACCGGGGGCCCTGAGCAGTTCTTC.

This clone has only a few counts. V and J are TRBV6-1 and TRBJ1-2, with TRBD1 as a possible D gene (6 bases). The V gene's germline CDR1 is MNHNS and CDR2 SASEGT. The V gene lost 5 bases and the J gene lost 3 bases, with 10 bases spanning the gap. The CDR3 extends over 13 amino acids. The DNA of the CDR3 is TGTGCCAGCAGTTCGGACAGCCACTATGGCTACACCTTC. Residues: CASSSDSHYGYTF.

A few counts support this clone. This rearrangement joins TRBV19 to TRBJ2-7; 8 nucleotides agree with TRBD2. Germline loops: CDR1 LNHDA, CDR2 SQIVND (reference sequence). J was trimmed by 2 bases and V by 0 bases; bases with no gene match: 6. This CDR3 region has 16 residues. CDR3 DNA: TGTGCCAGTAGTATAGAGGGTAGCGGGGCCCCCTACGAGCAGTACTTC. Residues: CASSIEGSGAPYEQYF.

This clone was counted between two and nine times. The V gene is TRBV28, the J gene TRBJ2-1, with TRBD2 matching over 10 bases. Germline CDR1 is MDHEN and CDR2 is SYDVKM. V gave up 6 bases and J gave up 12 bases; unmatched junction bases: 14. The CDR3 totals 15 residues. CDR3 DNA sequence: TGTGCCAGCAGCCTCACTAGCGGGGTCCCGGGAGGGCAGTTCTTC. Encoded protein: CASSLTSGVPGGQFF.

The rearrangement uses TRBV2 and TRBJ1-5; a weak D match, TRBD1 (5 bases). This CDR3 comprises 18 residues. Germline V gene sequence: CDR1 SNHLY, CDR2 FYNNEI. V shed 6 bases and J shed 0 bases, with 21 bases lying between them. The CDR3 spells CASSLGPGSGDSNQPQHF. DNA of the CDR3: TGTGCCAGCAGCTTAGGTCCAGGGAGCGGGGATAGCAATCAGCCCCAGCATTTT.

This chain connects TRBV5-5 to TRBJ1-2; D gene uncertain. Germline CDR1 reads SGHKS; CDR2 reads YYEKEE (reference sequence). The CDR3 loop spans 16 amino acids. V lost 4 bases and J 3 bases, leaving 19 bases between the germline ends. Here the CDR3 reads CASSQVEGGSDYGYTF. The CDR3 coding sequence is TGTGCCAGCAGCCAAGTCGAGGGAGGATCGGACTATGGCTACACCTTC.

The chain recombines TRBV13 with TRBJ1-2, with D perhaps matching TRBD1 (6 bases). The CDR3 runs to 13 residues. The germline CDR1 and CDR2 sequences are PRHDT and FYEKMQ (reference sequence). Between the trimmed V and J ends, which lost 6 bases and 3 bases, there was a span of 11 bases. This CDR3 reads CASSSDSHYGYTF. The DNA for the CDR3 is TGTGCCAGCAGTTCGGACAGCCACTATGGCTACACCTTC.

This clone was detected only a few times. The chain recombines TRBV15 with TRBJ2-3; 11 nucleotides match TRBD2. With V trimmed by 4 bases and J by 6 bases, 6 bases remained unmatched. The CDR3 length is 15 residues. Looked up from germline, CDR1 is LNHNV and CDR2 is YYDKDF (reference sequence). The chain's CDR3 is CATSKGLAEADTQYF. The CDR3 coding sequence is TGTGCCACCAGCAAGGGACTAGCGGAGGCGGATACGCAGTATTTT.

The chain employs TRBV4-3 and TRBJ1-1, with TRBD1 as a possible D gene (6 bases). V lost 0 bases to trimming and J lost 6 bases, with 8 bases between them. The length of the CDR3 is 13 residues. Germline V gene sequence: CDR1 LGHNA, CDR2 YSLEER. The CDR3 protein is CASSQEGGAEAFF. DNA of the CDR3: TGCGCCAGCAGCCAAGAAGGGGGGGCTGAAGCTTTCTTT.

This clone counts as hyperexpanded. CDR3 region: CASSQPGNTNEKLFF. CDR3 DNA sequence: TGTGCCAGCAGCCAACCGGGGAATACTAATGAAAAACTGTTTTTT. The chain has TRBV4-2 and TRBJ1-4; D unresolved. V was clipped by 2 bases and J by 2 bases, with 9 bases between them. This CDR3 region has 15 residues. The germline gives CDR1 LGHNA, CDR2 YNFKEQ.

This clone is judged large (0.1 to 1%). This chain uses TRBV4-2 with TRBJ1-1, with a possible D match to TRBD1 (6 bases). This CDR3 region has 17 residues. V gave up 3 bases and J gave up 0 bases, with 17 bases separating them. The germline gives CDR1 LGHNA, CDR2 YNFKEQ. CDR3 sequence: CASSQETGTYMNTEAFF. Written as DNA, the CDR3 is TGTGCCAGCAGCCAGGAAACCGGGACATACATGAACACTGAAGCTTTCTTT.

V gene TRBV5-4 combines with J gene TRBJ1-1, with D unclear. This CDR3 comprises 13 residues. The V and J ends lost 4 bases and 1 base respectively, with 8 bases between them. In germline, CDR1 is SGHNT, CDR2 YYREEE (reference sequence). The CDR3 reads CASSQEKNTEAFF. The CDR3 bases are TGTGCCAGCAGCCAAGAGAAGAACACTGAAGCTTTCTTT. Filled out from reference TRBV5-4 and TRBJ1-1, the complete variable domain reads ETGVTQSPTHLIKTRGQQVTLRCSSQSGHNTVSWYQQALGQGPQFIFQYYREEENGRGNFPPRFSGLQFPNYSSELNVNALELDDSALYLCASSQEKNTEAFFGQGTRLTVV.

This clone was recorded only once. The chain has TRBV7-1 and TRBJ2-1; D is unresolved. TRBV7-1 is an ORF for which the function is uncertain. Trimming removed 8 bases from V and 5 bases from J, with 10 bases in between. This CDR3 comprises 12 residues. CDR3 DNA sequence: TGTGCCAGCCAAGTGCTGAACAATGAGCAGTTCTTC. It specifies CASQVLNNEQFF.